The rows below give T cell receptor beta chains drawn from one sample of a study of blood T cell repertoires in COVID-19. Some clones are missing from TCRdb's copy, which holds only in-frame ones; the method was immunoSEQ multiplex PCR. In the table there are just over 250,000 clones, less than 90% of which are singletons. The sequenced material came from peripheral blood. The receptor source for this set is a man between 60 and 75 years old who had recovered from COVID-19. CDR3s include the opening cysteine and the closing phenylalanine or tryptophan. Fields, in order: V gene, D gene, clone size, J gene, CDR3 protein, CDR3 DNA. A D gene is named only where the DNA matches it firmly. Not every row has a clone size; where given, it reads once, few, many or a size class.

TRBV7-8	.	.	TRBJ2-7	CASSRGGGHEQYF	TGTGCCAGCAGCCGAGGGGGGGGTCACGAGCAGTACTTC
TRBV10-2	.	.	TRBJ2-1	CASSLPSLNEQFF	TGCGCCAGCAGTCTCCCCAGTCTGAATGAGCAGTTCTTC
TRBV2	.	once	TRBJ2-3	CASRPFELLSTDTQYF	TGTGCCAGCAGACCATTCGAATTACTTAGCACAGATACGCAGTATTTT
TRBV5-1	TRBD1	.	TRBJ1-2	CASTWTGGGNYGYTF	TGCGCCAGCACGTGGACAGGGGGCGGGAACTATGGCTACACCTTC
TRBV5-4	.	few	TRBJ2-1	CASSVPRDYNEQFF	TGTGCCAGCAGCGTGCCCCGGGACTACAATGAGCAGTTCTTC
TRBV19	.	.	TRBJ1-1	CASSPAGVNTEAFF	TGTGCCAGTAGTCCCGCAGGGGTGAACACTGAAGCTTTCTTT
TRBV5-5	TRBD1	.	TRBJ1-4	CASSNTGGKGATNEKLFF	TGTGCCAGCAGCAACACAGGGGGAAAAGGCGCAACTAATGAAAAACTGTTTTTT
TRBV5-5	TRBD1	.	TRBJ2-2	CASSTGTENTGELFF	TGTGCCAGCAGCACCGGGACAGAGAACACCGGGGAGCTGTTTTTT
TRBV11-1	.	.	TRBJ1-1	CASSLPGPSGTEAFF	TGTGCCAGCAGCTTGCCGGGCCCCTCGGGGACTGAAGCTTTCTTT
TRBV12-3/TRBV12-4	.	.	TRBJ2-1	CASEGNEQFF	TGTGCCAGCGAGGGTAATGAGCAGTTCTTC
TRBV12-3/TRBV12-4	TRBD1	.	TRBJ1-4	CASSSTGGLKLFF	TGTGCCAGCAGTTCTACAGGGGGCTTAAAACTGTTTTTT
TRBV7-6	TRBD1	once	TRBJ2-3	CASSLGTGRTDTQYF	TGTGCCAGCAGCTTAGGGACAGGCCGCACAGATACGCAGTATTTT
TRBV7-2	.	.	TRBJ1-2	CASSLVWVQGKYGYTF	TGTGCCAGCAGCTTAGTTTGGGTGCAGGGGAAGTATGGCTACACCTTC
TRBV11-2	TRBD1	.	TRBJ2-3	CASSKDRGPDTQYF	TGTGCCAGCAGCAAAGACAGGGGCCCAGATACGCAGTATTTT
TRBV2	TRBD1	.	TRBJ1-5	CATTGGDNQPQHF	TGTGCCACCACAGGGGGAGACAATCAGCCCCAGCATTTT
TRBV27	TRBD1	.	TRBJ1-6	CASSLSDPDRVKSPLHF	TGTGCCAGCAGTTTATCGGATCCCGACAGGGTAAAGTCACCCCTCCACTTT